This T cell receptor (beta chain) was observed in a study of cytomegalovirus exposure and HLA in healthy donors. The donors were part of the validation cohort, which consisted of about 120 subjects and was separate from the first cohort of 600 to 850 subjects. This clone has only one observation. The target antigen is unknown. The study's findings and limits: A few chains tied to CMV proved CMV antigen-specific in vitro. The study designated roughly 160 TCR beta chains cytomegalovirus-associated.

Repertoires were generated with immunoSEQ multiplex PCR, while TCRdb's copy carries only in-frame clones and drops some. The sample shows 55,000 to 75,000 clones, about 94% of them seen only once. This clonotype originated in a man between 18 and 35 years old in good health and CMV-seropositive. The material sequenced was PBMCs.

The CDR3 coding sequence is TGTGCCAGCAGCCAAGATGAGCAAGGACTGGGCTACACCTTC. Protein sequence: CASSQDEQGLGYTF. V gene TRBV4-2 combines with J gene TRBJ1-2; no clear D gene. Germline V gene data show CDR1 as LGHNA and CDR2 as YNFKEQ. CDR3 length equals 14 residues. Trimming removed 0 bases from V and 8 bases from J, with 13 bases in between.